The next 27 T cell receptor beta chains were all read from a single sample in a study of T cell responses to AZD1222 COVID-19 vaccine. This table comes from immunoSEQ multiplex PCR, and its TCRdb copy is limited to in-frame clones, with some not included. The table has some 160,000 clones, approximately 90% seen once; the top ten hold around 4%. The sample here was peripheral blood, taken on day 0 of AZD1222 vaccination. These receptors were obtained from an adult in good health.

The gene calls are TRBV10-3 and TRBJ2-7; 9 positions agree with TRBD2. The germline CDR1 and CDR2 sequences are ENHRY and SYGVKD. Unmatched junction bases numbered 10, after V lost 8 bases and J lost 5 bases. The CDR3 contains 14 residues. The DNA for the CDR3 is TGTGCCATCGGGGAAGCTAGCGGGACCCACGAGCAGTACTTC. Translation gives CAIGEASGTHEQYF.

J is TRBJ2-1 and V is TRBV4-1; 15 nucleotides align to TRBD2. J lost 5 bases, V lost 3 bases, and 8 bases had no gene match. CDR3 length: 18 residues. CDR1 MGHRA and CDR2 YSYEKL come from the germline V gene. CDR3 region: CASSHLGLAGGAHNEQFF. The CDR3 coding sequence is TGCGCCAGCAGCCACCTCGGACTAGCGGGAGGGGCCCACAATGAGCAGTTCTTC.

The chain is built from TRBV12-3 or TRBV12-4 and TRBJ1-2; D not resolved. The CDR3 contains 12 residues. V lost 5 bases and J 2 bases, leaving 6 bases between the germline ends. CDR3 amino acids: CASSGVNYGYTF. The CDR3 DNA reads TGTGCCAGCAGTGGGGTCAACTATGGCTACACCTTC.

The chain employs TRBV18 and TRBJ2-6; D is possibly TRBD1 (6 bases). The CDR3 loop spans 16 amino acids. Germline CDR1 is KGHSH and CDR2 is LQKENI. V lost 3 bases and J lost 3, with 12 bases in between. The chain's CDR3 is CASSPYPGVGANVLTF. The CDR3 DNA reads as TGTGCCAGCTCACCTTATCCAGGGGTTGGGGCCAACGTCCTGACTTTC.

The chain has TRBV6-1 and TRBJ1-1; 10 bases match TRBD1. Losses at the gene ends were 3 bases for V and 4 bases for J; bases not matched to a gene: 2. CDR1 is MNHNS, CDR2 SASEGT, per germline. The CDR3 is made up of 14 amino acids. The CDR3 reads CASSERDRGTEAFF. CDR3 in DNA: TGTGCCAGCAGTGAGAGGGACAGGGGCACTGAAGCTTTCTTT.

The chain combines TRBV7-8 with TRBJ2-1; maybe TRBD2 (5 bases). CDR1 and CDR2 from the germline V gene are SGHVS and FQNEAQ. V dropped 5 bases and J dropped 9 bases, with 14 bases sitting between them. There are 13 residues in the CDR3. The CDR3 nucleotides read TGTGCCAGCAGCCGCTTCGGGAATCCTGAGCAGTTCTTC. It codes for CASSRFGNPEQFF.

The CDR3 bases are TGCGCCAGCAGCCTGAGGACAGCGAACACTGAAGCTTTCTTT. Protein: CASSLRTANTEAFF. The chain is built from TRBV4-3 and TRBJ1-1; D might be TRBD1 (6 bases). Germline CDR1 and CDR2: LGHNA and YSLEER. This CDR3 spans 14 amino acids. Trimming took 4 bases from V and 1 from J, leaving 10 bases between them.

The rearrangement links TRBV19 to TRBJ2-5; unclear D gene. The CDR3 length is 15 residues. Germline V gives CDR1 LNHDA, CDR2 SQIVND (reference sequence). The V end was cut by 0 bases, the J end by 4 bases, with 12 bases between. Written as DNA, the CDR3 is TGTGCCAGTAGTATAGATCTGGGATTTGCAGAGACCCAGTACTTC. This encodes CASSIDLGFAETQYF.

The count of this clone is one. V usage is TRBV30 and J usage is TRBJ1-2, with D perhaps matching TRBD1 (5 bases). The V gene's germline CDR1 is GTSNPN and CDR2 SVGIG (reference sequence). The CDR3 spans 15 residues. The V end lost 2 bases, the J end lost 0 bases, and 13 bases lay between the germline ends. CDR3 protein: CAWSIGASSNYGYTF. DNA for the CDR3: TGTGCCTGGAGTATCGGGGCCTCGTCTAACTATGGCTACACCTTC. The full variable domain, its missing parts supplied by reference TRBV30 and TRBJ1-2, is SQTIHQWPATLVQPVGSPLSLECTVEGTSNPNLYWYRQAAGRGLQLLFYSVGIGQISSEVPQNLSASRPQDRQFILSSKKLLLSDSGFYLCAWSIGASSNYGYTFGSGTRLTVV.

This CDR3 is CASRLVVGYGYTF. CDR3 bases: TGTGCCAGCCGACTTGTGGTAGGGTATGGCTACACCTTC. V is TRBV28 and J is TRBJ1-2; D gene uncertain. The CDR3 is 13 amino acids. Germline V gene data show CDR1 as MDHEN and CDR2 as SYDVKM. V lost 8 bases to trimming and J lost 5 bases, with 15 bases between them.

The gene calls are TRBV11-3 and TRBJ2-7; 10 bases map to TRBD2. Germline CDR1 reads SGHNT; CDR2 reads YENEEA. V lost 1 base and J lost 6; bases outside the gene matches: 3. The CDR3 totals 14 residues. This chain's CDR3 is CASSLVGLAPEQYF. DNA for the CDR3: TGTGCCAGCAGCTTAGTGGGACTAGCGCCCGAGCAGTACTTC.

The genes are TRBV30 and TRBJ1-4; D not certain. Germline loops: CDR1 GTSNPN, CDR2 SVGIG (reference sequence). V shed 3 bases and J shed 0 bases, with 5 bases lying between them. The CDR3 totals 13 residues. This CDR3 reads CAWSQATNEKLFF. CDR3 nucleotides: TGTGCCTGGAGCCAGGCAACTAATGAAAAACTGTTTTTT.

The J gene is TRBJ2-7, the V gene TRBV15, with D unresolved. The CDR3 runs 13 residues. Trimming cost V 0 bases and J 3 bases, with 6 bases left between them. Germline CDR1 reads LNHNV; CDR2 reads YYDKDF (reference sequence). The CDR3 nucleotides read TGTGCCACCAGCAGAGACTGGGGCTACGAGCAGTACTTC. This codes for CATSRDWGYEQYF. Full variable domain (outside the CDR3, taken from reference TRBV15 and TRBJ2-7): DAMVIQNPRYQVTQFGKPVTLSCSQTLNHNVMYWYQQKSSQAPKLLFHYYDKDFNNEADTPDNFQSRRPNTSFCFLDIRSPGLGDTAMYLCATSRDWGYEQYFGPGTRLTVT.

In regard to this clone: A read error may account for a junction end that differs from germline. The chain recombines TRBV7-7 with TRBJ2-2; D assignment may be TRBD1 or TRBD2 (5 bases each). Germline CDR1 SSHAT, CDR2 FNYEAQ (reference sequence). The CDR3 totals 17 residues. CDR3 residues: CASSLEGNALNTGELFF. The CDR3 DNA reads TGTGCTAGCAGCTTAGAGGGGAATGCTTTGAACACCGGGGAGCTGTTTTTT.

The V gene is TRBV5-1, the J gene TRBJ1-1; D possibly corresponds to TRBD1 (6 bases). V lost 0 bases to trimming and J lost 5 bases, with 14 bases between them. Germline lookup yields CDR1 SGHRS and CDR2 YFSETQ. The CDR3 runs 15 residues. The DNA of the CDR3 is TGCGCCAGCAGCTTGGTGTTCAGGGGTCGTACTGAAGCTTTCTTT. Protein sequence: CASSLVFRGRTEAFF.

The chain recombines TRBV30 with TRBJ2-3; D is uncertain. Trimming pared 3 bases from V and 5 bases from J, leaving 9 bases between. This CDR3 region has 12 residues. The germline CDR1 and CDR2 sequences are GTSNPN and SVGIG (reference sequence). The CDR3 loop is CAWRTTKDTQYF. In DNA, the CDR3 is TGTGCCTGGAGAACGACAAAAGATACGCAGTATTTT.

V and J are TRBV4-2 and TRBJ1-5; maybe TRBD1 (6 bases). Trimming left V 0 bases short and J 5 bases short, with 17 bases between. The CDR3 sequence is 17 residues long. Germline CDR1 and CDR2: LGHNA and YNFKEQ. This chain's CDR3 is CASSQDQGNRGHQPQHF. CDR3 bases: TGTGCCAGCAGCCAAGATCAGGGGAACAGAGGTCATCAGCCCCAGCATTTT.

This chain links TRBV28 with TRBJ2-3, with D possibly matching TRBD2 (6 bases). The germline CDR1 and CDR2 sequences are MDHEN and SYDVKM. Trimming shortened V by 6 bases and J by 4 bases, and 14 bases separated the two germline ends. CDR3 size: 14 residues. The CDR3 DNA sequence: TGTGCCAGCAGGCTGGCGGGAAGGGCAGATACGCAGTATTTT. Translation: CASRLAGRADTQYF.

The chain uses TRBV6-2 or TRBV6-3 and TRBJ2-1; D remains ambiguous. Trimming cost V 2 bases and J 6 bases, with 17 bases left between them. Germline CDR1 MNHEY, CDR2 SVGEGT. The CDR3 consists of 16 residues. This CDR3 reads CASSYLNGPVGNEQFF. For the CDR3, the DNA is TGTGCCAGCAGTTACCTAAACGGACCCGTCGGCAATGAGCAGTTCTTC.

The CDR3, as DNA: TGTGCCAGCAGCTGGAAGGGGGTTCCCGAGCAGTACTTC. Translated: CASSWKGVPEQYF. This sequence joins TRBV7-2 and TRBJ2-7, with D possibly TRBD1 on 6 matching bases. V was shortened by 4 bases and J by 6 bases, with 13 bases between the two germline ends. Germline CDR1 SGHTA, CDR2 FQGNSA. The CDR3 runs 13 residues.

In regard to this clone: The junction differs from germline at one of its ends, possibly a read error. The chain employs TRBV7-3 and TRBJ2-1; possible D gene TRBD1, 5 bases. This CDR3 region has 14 residues. Germline V gene lookup returns CDR1 SGHTA and CDR2 FQGTGA. CDR3 in amino acids: CASSPMQGYSEQFF. In DNA form, the CDR3 reads TGTGCCAGCAGCCCAATGCAGGGCTACAGTGAGCAGTTCTTC.

This chain uses TRBV2 with TRBJ2-7; 9 bases fit TRBD2. The junction had 7 bases not matched to a gene; V was cut back by 3 bases and J by 4 bases. The CDR3 runs 15 residues. CDR1 is SNHLY and CDR2 is FYNNEI in the germline V gene. The CDR3 bases are TGTGCCAGCAGTGAGGAGGGCGCGGGAGGGTACGAGCAGTACTTC. This gives the protein CASSEEGAGGYEQYF. The entire variable domain, with the rest obtained from reference TRBV2 and TRBJ2-7, is as follows: EPEVTQTPSHQVTQMGQEVILRCVPISNHLYFYWYRQILGQKVEFLVSFYNNEISEKSEIFDDQFSVERPDGSNFTLKIRSTKLEDSAMYFCASSEEGAGGYEQYFGPGTRLTVT.

The chain links TRBV30 to TRBJ2-2; no clear D. The CDR3 loop spans 11 amino acids. Trimming removed 2 bases at V and 7 bases at J, with 5 bases between. In germline, CDR1 is GTSNPN, CDR2 SVGIG (reference sequence). The CDR3 region is CAWSWGGELFF. For the CDR3, the DNA is TGTGCCTGGAGTTGGGGCGGGGAGCTGTTTTTT.

The count of this clone is one. The chain links TRBV7-9 to TRBJ2-2; 13 bases are shared with TRBD2. Trimming cost V 5 bases and J 4 bases; bases outside gene matches: 7. CDR3 length: 17 residues. Germline loops: CDR1 SEHNR, CDR2 FQNEAQ (reference sequence). Written as DNA, the CDR3 is TGTGCCAGCAGCGGAACTAGCGGGAGGGCTCGCACCGGGGAGCTGTTTTTT. Its protein is CASSGTSGRARTGELFF.

Here the CDR3 reads CASSISVSGKVLNEQFF. CDR3 nucleotide sequence: TGTGCCAGTAGTATATCGGTGAGCGGGAAGGTCCTCAATGAGCAGTTCTTC. The rearrangement joins TRBV19 to TRBJ2-1, with TRBD2 matching 7 bases. After removal of 2 bases from V and 6 bases from J, the junction contained 13 bases not matched to a gene. The CDR3 spans 17 residues. CDR1 and CDR2 from the germline V gene are LNHDA and SQIVND (reference sequence).

The sample holds one count of this clone. The chain employs TRBV18 and TRBJ1-6, with D maybe TRBD1 (6 bases). Trimming left V 5 bases short and J 5 bases short, with 13 bases between. There are 15 residues in the CDR3. Germline assignment: CDR1 KGHSH and CDR2 LQKENI. The DNA for the CDR3 is TGTGCCAGCTCAGACCTAGGGGGGGATAATTCACCCCTCCACTTT. Its protein is CASSDLGGDNSPLHF.

The chain employs TRBV27 and TRBJ2-5; D may correspond to TRBD1 or TRBD2 (5 bases each). The CDR3 is 14 amino acids. Per germline, CDR1 MNHEY and CDR2 SMNVEV (reference sequence). Trimming removed 2 bases at V and 4 bases at J, with 11 bases between. CDR3: CASSLVGEGETQYF. CDR3 in DNA: TGTGCCAGCAGTTTAGTGGGGGAAGGAGAGACCCAGTACTTC.